This TCR beta chain was obtained from a study of identical twins (dated by TCRdb to the mid-2010s). In the study overall: The study deep-sequenced TCR alpha and beta repertoires from monozygotic twins, unrelated adults of various ages and cord blood to test whether fetal clonotypes persist. To rule out contamination, the twin experiments were replicated at different times with different library preparation protocols. Overall study results and their limits: Conclusions relied on cross-sectional statistical analysis, since the same donors could not be followed over many years. Fewer insertions were carried by abundant cord blood beta clonotypes, a similar but weaker trend appeared in young adult naive repertoires, and no such trend appeared in memory repertoires. In beta out-of-frame sequences, excess twin sharing was weaker, because having fewer shared sequences lowered the signal-to-noise ratio. Zero-insertion analyses could be partly confounded by invariant T cells such as MAIT and iNKT, though diverse VJ usage argued against such confounding for most clonotypes. Out-of-frame TCR alpha sharing in monozygotic twins was systematically underestimated by recombination models, whereas sharing between unrelated individuals was in agreement with the recombination models. Compared with coincidental sharing between unrelated individuals, out-of-frame TCR alpha sequences shared between twins showed an excess of sequences with low generation probability.

Receptor amplification or capture employed 5' RACE. The instrument was an Illumina HiSeq 2000. A universal primer binding site was added through template switching, and the final cDNA carried a unique molecular identifier so that TCR cDNA molecules could be counted accurately. Specific primers in the conserved constant-segment region were used to synthesize first-strand cDNA for the TCR alpha and beta chains. To control for contamination, each cDNA library was double barcoded with a SMART-Mk sample barcode plus Illumina barcodes. TruSeq adapter sequences, together with Illumina sample barcodes, were added in two successive PCR steps. The TCR alpha and beta cDNA libraries were sequenced on the Illumina HiSeq platform using custom primers. The original pipeline was this. MiGEC was used to process raw reads and extract unique molecular identifiers, and MiXCR was used to find CDR3 positions. For each individual, recombination models were inferred using an EM algorithm with the repgenHMM and IGoR tools. The analysis of shared clonotypes was done with the tcR package in R, with sharing normalized by the product of cloneset sizes. Out-of-frame nonproductive sequences were analyzed to study raw recombination free of thymic and clonal selection effects. TCRdb handled the public reads itself, with Q25 trimming in fastp and clone calling in MiXCR, and kept productive beta chains. Each record represents a unique CDR3 protein, reported with the most common genes and DNA among its rows. TCRdb's processing, not the study's, gives the V and J calls here. This sample gives around 250,000 distinct CDR3 sequences in total; roughly 7% of them show up just once. The ten largest clones represent under 4% of the sample.

This clonotype was observed a handful of times. Its antigen remains undetermined. No base quality values were provided; no much bigger clone lies one nucleotide off. Relative to germline, V is missing 3 bases and J is missing 5 bases, with 4 bases of the junction outside any gene match. The germline V gene (reference sequence) provides CDR1 DFQATT and CDR2 SNEGSKA. From its cysteine to its phenylalanine, the CDR3 spans 13 amino acids. Only CDR3 DNA remains: 39 bases, in frame from the first base. Every donor in the study was a healthy Caucasian. The twin cohort comprised three pairs of female monozygotic twins, all aged roughly 18 to 29 years. Miltenyi CD45RO+ enrichment and human naive T-cell isolation kits were used to isolate memory (CD45RO+) and naive T cells from PBMC. This same sample was also part of a study on yellow fever vaccine responses in identical twins. The second study reports: The T cell response to vaccination in identical twins was reported by the authors to appear partly convergent and partly personalized. In identical twins, the study followed T cell clones that responded to the vaccine with precision.

The source material was memory (CD45RO+) T cells sorted from blood. The label giving this sample's cell subset or site can be read as: CD45RO+ enriched T cells. The chain employs TRBV20-1 and TRBJ2-1, with 7 bases matching TRBD1. This sequence was found in a woman aged 18-29 years in good health. The CDR3 in this case is CSASGDRNNEQFF. At the DNA level, the sequence is TGCAGTGCTAGTGGGGACAGAAACAATGAGCAGTTCTTC.